This entry is about one T cell receptor beta chain. Its antigen is as yet unknown. This sample stems from a study of T cell responses to AZD1222 COVID-19 vaccine. Study summary: Second-dose recipients at about 4 or about 12 weeks were treated as one pooled group. Broader study findings: CD4 TCRs covered the whole spike, strongest at regions 160-218 and 743-854. The peak T cell response came first, and repertoires were sampled only after it. Reportedly, nearly half of unique spike TCRs recognized epitopes outside B.1.351/B.1.1.7 mutations.

The assay was immunoSEQ multiplex PCR, and TCRdb's table has in-frame clones only and misses some. The data contain some 120,000 clones, 90% of them singletons. Trimming took 2 bases from V and 4 from J, leaving 5 bases between them. The CDR3 covers 12 residues. From germline, CDR1 is LNHDA and CDR2 SQIVND (reference sequence). The material sequenced was peripheral blood, taken on day 0 of AZD1222 vaccination. The V and J genes are TRBV19 and TRBJ1-2; D is perhaps TRBD1 (5 bases). This receptor was identified in an adult in good health. CDR3 DNA: TGTGCCAGTAGTATAAGGGGCTATGGCTACACCTTC. Protein product: CASSIRGYGYTF.